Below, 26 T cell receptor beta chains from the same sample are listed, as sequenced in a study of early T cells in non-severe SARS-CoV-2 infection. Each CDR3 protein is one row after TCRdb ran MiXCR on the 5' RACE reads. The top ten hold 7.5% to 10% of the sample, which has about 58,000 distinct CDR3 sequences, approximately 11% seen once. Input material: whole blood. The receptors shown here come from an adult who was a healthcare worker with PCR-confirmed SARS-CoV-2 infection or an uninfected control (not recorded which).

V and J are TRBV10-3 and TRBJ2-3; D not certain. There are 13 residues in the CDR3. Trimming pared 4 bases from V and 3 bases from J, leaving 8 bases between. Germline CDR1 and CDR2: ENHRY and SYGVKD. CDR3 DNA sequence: TGTGCCATCAGTGTAACGGCTACAGATACGCAGTATTTT. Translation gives CAISVTATDTQYF.

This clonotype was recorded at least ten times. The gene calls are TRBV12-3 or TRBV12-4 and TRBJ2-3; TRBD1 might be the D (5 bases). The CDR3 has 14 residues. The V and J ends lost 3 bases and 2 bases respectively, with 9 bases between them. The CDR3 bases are TGTGCCAGCAGTTTTGCAGGGTTCACAGATACGCAGTATTTT. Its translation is CASSFAGFTDTQYF.

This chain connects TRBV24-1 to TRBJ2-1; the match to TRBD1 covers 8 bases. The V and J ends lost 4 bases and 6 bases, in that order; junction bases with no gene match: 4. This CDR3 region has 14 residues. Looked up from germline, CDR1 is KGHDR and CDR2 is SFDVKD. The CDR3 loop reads CATSDRGLGNEQFF. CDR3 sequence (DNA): TGTGCCACCAGTGACAGGGGGCTCGGCAATGAGCAGTTCTTC.

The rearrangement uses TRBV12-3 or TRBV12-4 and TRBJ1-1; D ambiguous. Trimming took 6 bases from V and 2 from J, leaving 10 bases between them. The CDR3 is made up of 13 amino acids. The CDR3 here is CASSQTPNTEAFF. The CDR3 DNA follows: TGTGCCAGCAGCCAGACACCAAACACTGAAGCTTTCTTT.

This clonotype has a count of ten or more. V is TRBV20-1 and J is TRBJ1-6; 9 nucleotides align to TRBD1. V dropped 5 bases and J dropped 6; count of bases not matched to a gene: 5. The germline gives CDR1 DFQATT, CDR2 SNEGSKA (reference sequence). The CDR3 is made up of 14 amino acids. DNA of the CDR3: TGCAGTGCTGGACAGGGGCTGGGTAATTCACCCCTCCACTTT. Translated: CSAGQGLGNSPLHF.

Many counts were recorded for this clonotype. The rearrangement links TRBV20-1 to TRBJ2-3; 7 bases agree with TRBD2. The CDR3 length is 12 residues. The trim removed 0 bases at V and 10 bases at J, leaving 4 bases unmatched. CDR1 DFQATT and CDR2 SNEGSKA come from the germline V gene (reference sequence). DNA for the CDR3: TGCAGTGCTAGAGATGGCGGGAGTGCGCAGTATTTT. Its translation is CSARDGGSAQYF.

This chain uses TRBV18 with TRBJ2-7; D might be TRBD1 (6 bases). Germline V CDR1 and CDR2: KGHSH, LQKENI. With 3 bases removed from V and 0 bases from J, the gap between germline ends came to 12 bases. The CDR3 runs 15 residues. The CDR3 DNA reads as TGTGCCAGCTCACCCGGGACACAGAGCTCCTACGAGCAGTACTTC. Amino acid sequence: CASSPGTQSSYEQYF.

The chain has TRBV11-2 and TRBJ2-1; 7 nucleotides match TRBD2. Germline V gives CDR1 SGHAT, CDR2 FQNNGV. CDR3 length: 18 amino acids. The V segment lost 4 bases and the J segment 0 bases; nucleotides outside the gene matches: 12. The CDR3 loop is CASSSRRGGVSSYNEQFF. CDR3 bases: TGTGCCAGCAGCTCCCGGCGTGGGGGGGTCAGCTCCTACAATGAGCAGTTCTTC.

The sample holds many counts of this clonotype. The DNA of the CDR3 is TGCGCCAGCAGCCAAGTTCGGACGTACGAGCAGTACTTC. Translated, it gives CASSQVRTYEQYF. The rearrangement joins TRBV4-1 to TRBJ2-7; D unclear. The V end lost 1 base, the J end lost 4 bases, and 8 bases lay between the germline ends. CDR1 is MGHRA and CDR2 is YSYEKL in the germline V gene. This CDR3 spans 13 amino acids.

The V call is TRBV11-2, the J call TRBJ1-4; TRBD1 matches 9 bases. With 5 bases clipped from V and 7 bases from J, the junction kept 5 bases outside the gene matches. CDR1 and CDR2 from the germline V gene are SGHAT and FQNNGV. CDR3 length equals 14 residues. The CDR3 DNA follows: TGTGCCAGCAGCCCCGGGACAGGGATTGAAAAACTGTTTTTT. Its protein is CASSPGTGIEKLFF.

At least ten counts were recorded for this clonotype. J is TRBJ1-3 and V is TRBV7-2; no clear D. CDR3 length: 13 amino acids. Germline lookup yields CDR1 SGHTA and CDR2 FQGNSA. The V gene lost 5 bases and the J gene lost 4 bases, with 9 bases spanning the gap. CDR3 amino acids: CASSPDGGNTIYF. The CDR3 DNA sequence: TGTGCCAGCAGCCCCGACGGCGGAAACACCATATATTTT.

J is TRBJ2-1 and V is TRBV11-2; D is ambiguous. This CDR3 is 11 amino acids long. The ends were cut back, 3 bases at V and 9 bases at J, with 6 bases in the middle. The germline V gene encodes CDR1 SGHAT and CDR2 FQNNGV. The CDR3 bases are TGTGCCAGCAGCTTCGATGGTGAGCAGTTCTTC. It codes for CASSFDGEQFF.

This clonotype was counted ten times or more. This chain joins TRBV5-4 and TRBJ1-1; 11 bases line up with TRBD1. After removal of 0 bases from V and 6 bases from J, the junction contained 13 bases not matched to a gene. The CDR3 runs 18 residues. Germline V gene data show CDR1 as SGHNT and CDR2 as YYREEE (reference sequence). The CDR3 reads CASSLAPLGTGGFAEAFF. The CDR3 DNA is TGTGCCAGCAGCTTGGCACCCCTCGGGACAGGGGGGTTCGCTGAAGCTTTCTTT. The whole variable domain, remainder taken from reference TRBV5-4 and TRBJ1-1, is ETGVTQSPTHLIKTRGQQVTLRCSSQSGHNTVSWYQQALGQGPQFIFQYYREEENGRGNFPPRFSGLQFPNYSSELNVNALELDDSALYLCASSLAPLGTGGFAEAFFGQGTRLTVV.

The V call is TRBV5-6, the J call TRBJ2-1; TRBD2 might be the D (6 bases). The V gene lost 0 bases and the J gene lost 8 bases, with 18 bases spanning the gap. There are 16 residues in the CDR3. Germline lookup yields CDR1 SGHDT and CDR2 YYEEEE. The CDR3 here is CASSLVSRQGGDEQFF. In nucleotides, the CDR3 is TGTGCCAGCAGCTTGGTTTCTAGGCAGGGAGGCGATGAGCAGTTCTTC.

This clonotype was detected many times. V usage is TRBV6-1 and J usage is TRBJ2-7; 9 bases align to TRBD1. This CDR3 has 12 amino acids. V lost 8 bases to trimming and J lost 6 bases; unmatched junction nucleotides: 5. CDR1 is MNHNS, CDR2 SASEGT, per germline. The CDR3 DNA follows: TGTGCCAGCGAGGACAGGGGCGTCGAGCAGTACTTC. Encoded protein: CASEDRGVEQYF.

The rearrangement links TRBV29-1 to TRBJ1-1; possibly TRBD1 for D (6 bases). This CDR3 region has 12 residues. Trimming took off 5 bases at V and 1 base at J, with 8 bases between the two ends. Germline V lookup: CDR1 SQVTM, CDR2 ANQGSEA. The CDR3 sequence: CSVIQGNTEAFF. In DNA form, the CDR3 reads TGCAGCGTTATACAGGGGAACACTGAAGCTTTCTTT.

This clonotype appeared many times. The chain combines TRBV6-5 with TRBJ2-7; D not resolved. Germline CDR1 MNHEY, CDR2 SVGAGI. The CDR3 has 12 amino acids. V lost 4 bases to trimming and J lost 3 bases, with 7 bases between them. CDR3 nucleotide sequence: TGTGCCAGCAGTTCCATCGGCTACGAGCAGTACTTC. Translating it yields CASSSIGYEQYF.

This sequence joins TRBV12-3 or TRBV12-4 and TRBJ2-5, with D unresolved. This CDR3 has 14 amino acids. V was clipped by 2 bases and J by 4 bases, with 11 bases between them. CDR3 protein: CASSLIDFRETQYF. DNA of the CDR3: TGTGCCAGCAGTTTAATTGATTTTCGAGAGACCCAGTACTTC.

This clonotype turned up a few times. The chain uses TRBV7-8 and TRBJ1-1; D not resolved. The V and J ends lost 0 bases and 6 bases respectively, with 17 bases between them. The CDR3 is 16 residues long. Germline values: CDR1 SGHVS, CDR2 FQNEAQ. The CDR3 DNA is TGTGCCAGCAGCTTAGCGGCGCTCAGGTCCGGGGCTGAAGCTTTCTTT. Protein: CASSLAALRSGAEAFF.

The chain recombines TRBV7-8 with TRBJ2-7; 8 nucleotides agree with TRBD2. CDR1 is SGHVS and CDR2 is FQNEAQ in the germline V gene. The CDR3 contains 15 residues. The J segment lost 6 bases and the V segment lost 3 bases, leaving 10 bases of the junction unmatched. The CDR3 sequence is CASSFRPGLAAEQYF. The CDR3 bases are TGTGCCAGCAGCTTCCGTCCCGGACTAGCTGCCGAGCAGTACTTC.

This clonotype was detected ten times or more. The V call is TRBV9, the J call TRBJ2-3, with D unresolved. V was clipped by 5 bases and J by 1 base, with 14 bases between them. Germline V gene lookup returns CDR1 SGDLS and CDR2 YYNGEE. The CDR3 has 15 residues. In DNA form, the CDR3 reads TGTGCCAGCAGTCCCACACCCTCGGGCACAGATACGCAGTATTTT. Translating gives CASSPTPSGTDTQYF.

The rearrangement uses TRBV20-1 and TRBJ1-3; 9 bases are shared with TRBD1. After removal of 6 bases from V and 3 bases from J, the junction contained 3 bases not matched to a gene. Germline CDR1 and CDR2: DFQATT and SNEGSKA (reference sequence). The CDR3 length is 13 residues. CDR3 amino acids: CSATGGVGNTIYF. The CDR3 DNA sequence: TGCAGTGCCACAGGGGGCGTTGGAAACACCATATATTTT.

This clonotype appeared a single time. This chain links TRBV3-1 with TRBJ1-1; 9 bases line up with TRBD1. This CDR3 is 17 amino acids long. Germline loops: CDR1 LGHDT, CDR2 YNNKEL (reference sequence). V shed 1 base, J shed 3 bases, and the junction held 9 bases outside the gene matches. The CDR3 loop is CASSQAHRGRLDTEAFF. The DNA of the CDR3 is TGTGCCAGCAGCCAAGCGCACAGGGGGCGGTTAGACACTGAAGCTTTCTTT.

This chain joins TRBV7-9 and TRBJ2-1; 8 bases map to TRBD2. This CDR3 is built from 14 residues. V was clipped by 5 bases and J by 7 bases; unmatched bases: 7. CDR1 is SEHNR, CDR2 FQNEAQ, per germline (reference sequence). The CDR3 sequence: CASSLPGGENEQFF. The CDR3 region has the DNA TGTGCCAGCAGCCTCCCCGGGGGGGAAAATGAGCAGTTCTTC.

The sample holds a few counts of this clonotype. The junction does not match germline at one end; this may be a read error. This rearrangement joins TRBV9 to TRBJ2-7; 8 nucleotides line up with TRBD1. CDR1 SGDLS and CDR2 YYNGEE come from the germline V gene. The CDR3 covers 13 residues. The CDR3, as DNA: TGTGCCAACAGCGCCGGGACAGGCTACGAGCAGTACTTC. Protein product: CANSAGTGYEQYF.

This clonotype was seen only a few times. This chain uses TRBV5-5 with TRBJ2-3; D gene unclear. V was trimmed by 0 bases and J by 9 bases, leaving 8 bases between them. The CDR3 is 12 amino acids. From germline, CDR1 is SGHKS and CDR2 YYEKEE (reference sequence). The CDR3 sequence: CASSLGEGTQYF. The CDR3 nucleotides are TGTGCCAGCAGCTTGGGGGAAGGAACGCAGTATTTT.